Following are 7 T cell receptor beta chains from one sample sequenced in a study of T cell responses to AZD1222 COVID-19 vaccine. Generated by immunoSEQ multiplex PCR, the TCRdb table keeps only in-frame clones and is missing some. The sample lists approximately 140,000 clones, about 93% occurring once. Sample: peripheral blood, taken on day 0 of MenACWY control vaccination. All receptors come from an adult in good health.

The chain has TRBV10-1 and TRBJ2-3; 7 positions match TRBD1. Losses at the gene ends were 5 bases for V and 2 bases for J; bases not matched to a gene: 7. Per the germline V gene, CDR1 is WNHNN and CDR2 is SYGVQD (reference sequence). The CDR3 extends over 15 amino acids. The CDR3 region is CASSLTGALTDTQYF. CDR3 coding DNA: TGCGCCAGCAGTCTTACAGGGGCCCTCACAGATACGCAGTATTTT.

This clone was counted a few times. The chain employs TRBV4-1 and TRBJ1-3, with no clear D. Trimming stripped 0 bases from V and 2 bases from J, with 8 bases between. The CDR3 has 15 residues. CDR1 is MGHRA, CDR2 YSYEKL, per germline. This CDR3 is CASSQDRAAGNTIYF. CDR3 sequence (DNA): TGCGCCAGCAGCCAAGATCGGGCAGCTGGAAACACCATATATTTT.

V is TRBV5-4 and J is TRBJ2-3, with D possibly matching TRBD2 (6 bases). This CDR3 contains 18 residues. Germline V CDR1 and CDR2: SGHNT, YYREEE (reference sequence). V was shortened by 1 base and J by 4 bases, with 22 bases between the two germline ends. The chain's CDR3 is CASSLRVSGTLASDTQYF. The DNA of the CDR3 is TGTGCCAGCAGCTTGAGGGTATCAGGGACTCTGGCGTCAGATACGCAGTATTTT. Using reference TRBV5-4 and TRBJ2-3 for the parts outside the CDR3, the full variable domain is ETGVTQSPTHLIKTRGQQVTLRCSSQSGHNTVSWYQQALGQGPQFIFQYYREEENGRGNFPPRFSGLQFPNYSSELNVNALELDDSALYLCASSLRVSGTLASDTQYFGPGTRLTVL.

This chain joins TRBV20-1 and TRBJ2-1; 9 bases match TRBD1. V was clipped by 6 bases and J by 15 bases; unmatched bases: 6. The CDR3 spans 10 residues. Looked up from germline, CDR1 is DFQATT and CDR2 is SNEGSKA (reference sequence). CDR3 protein: CSAVQGAPFF. The CDR3 nucleotides are TGCAGTGCCGTACAGGGGGCTCCGTTCTTC.

This clone showed up just once. This chain connects TRBV5-1 to TRBJ1-1; 7 nucleotides align to TRBD1. J lost 6 bases, V lost 4 bases, and 3 bases had no gene match. Germline V gene sequence: CDR1 SGHRS, CDR2 YFSETQ. The CDR3 is 12 amino acids. CDR3 residues: CASSPGGPEAFF. For the CDR3, the DNA is TGCGCCAGCAGCCCAGGGGGGCCTGAAGCTTTCTTT.

This rearrangement joins TRBV5-1 to TRBJ1-1; TRBD1 might be the D (5 bases). This CDR3 has 13 amino acids. V dropped 3 bases and J dropped 8 bases, with 14 bases sitting between them. Germline V gives CDR1 SGHRS, CDR2 YFSETQ. The CDR3 region has the DNA TGCGCCAGCAGCTACGGGACGCCAGCCGAAGCTTTCTTT. Translated: CASSYGTPAEAFF.

CDR3 sequence: CASSLNRASGYTF. The CDR3 nucleotides are TGTGCCAGCAGCTTAAACCGGGCATCCGGCTACACCTTC. The chain carries TRBV11-2 and TRBJ1-2; D not certain. Deletions cut 2 bases from V and 8 bases from J, with 12 bases between. The CDR3 spans 13 residues. The germline CDR1 and CDR2 sequences are SGHAT and FQNNGV.